This TCR beta chain was captured in a study of tumor-infiltrating lymphocytes in primary liver carcinoma. The input was approximately 500 ng total RNA; TCR beta cDNA was made from it with a constant-region primer. Three nested multiplex PCR rounds, a slightly modified ARM-PCR, produced the libraries for TCR beta. It was with TRBV1-TRBV30 forward primers and a C-beta reverse primer that the first two PCR rounds were run, at approximately 9 cycles each. TCRdb independently ran MiXCR on the multiplex PCR reads; one entry per CDR3 protein. This sample yields approximately 73,000 distinct CDR3 sequences, of which about 64% are seen a single time; roughly an eighth belongs to the top ten. Co-extracting RNA and DNA was done with 20-30 mg of unsorted bulk tissue as input. The patients carried chronic HBV infection and had received no treatment. CDR1 is KGHSH, CDR2 LQKENI, per germline. This CDR3 has 15 residues.

Concerning this clonotype itself: The antigen is unknown. At one end the junction does not follow the germline gene, possibly because of a read error.

Study results and limitations: Compared with tumor region pairs, tumor-adjacent and tumor-blood pairs overlapped less. It was observed that only about 7-24% of the top clones appeared in every one of the five tumor regions.

This rearrangement joins TRBV18 to TRBJ2-7; 9 bases agree with TRBD2. The source is a woman in her sixties or seventies with primary liver carcinoma and hepatitis B virus infection. Source material: liver tumor tissue from sampling region 4. The subset is: tumor region T4, right-lateral pole. The CDR3 reads CASPPTSGRVTEQYF. The DNA for the CDR3 is TGTGCCAGCCCACCGACTAGCGGTCGAGTAACCGAGCAGTACTTC.